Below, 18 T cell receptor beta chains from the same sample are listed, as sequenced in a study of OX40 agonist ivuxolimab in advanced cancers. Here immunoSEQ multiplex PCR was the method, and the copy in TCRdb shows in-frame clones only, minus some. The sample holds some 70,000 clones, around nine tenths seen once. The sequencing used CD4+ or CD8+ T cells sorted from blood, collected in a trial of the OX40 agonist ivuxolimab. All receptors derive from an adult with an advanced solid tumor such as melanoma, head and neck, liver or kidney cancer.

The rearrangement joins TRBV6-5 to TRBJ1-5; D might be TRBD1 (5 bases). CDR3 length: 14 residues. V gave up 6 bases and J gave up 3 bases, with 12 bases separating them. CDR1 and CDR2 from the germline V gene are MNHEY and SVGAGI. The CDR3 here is CASRLGGDNQPQHF. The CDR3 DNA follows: TGTGCCAGCAGACTAGGAGGGGACAATCAGCCCCAGCATTTT.

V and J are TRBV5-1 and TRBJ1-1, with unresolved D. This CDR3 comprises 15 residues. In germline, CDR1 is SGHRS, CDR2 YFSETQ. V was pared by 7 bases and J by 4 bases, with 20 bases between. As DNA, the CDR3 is TGCGCCAGCGGTCCTGAGGGCGGGCTGGGCACTGAAGCTTTCTTT. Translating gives CASGPEGGLGTEAFF.

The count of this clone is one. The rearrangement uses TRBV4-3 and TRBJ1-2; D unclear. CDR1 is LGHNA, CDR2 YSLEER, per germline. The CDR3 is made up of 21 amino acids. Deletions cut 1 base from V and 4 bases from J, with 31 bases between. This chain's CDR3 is CASSQVSRPKHFSASRYGYTF. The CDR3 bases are TGCGCCAGCAGCCAAGTCTCTCGACCCAAACATTTTTCTGCCTCGCGCTATGGCTACACCTTC.

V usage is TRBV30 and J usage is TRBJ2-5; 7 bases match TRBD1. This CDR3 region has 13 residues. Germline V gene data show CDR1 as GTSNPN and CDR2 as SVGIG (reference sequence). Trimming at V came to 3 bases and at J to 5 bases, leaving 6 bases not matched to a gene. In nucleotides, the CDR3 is TGTGCCTGGAGCCGACAGGGTAGTGAGACCCAGTACTTC. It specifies CAWSRQGSETQYF.

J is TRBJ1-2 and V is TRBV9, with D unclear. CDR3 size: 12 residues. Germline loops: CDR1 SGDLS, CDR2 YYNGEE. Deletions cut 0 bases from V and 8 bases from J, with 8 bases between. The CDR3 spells CASSVANRGYTF. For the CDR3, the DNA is TGTGCCAGCAGCGTAGCTAATCGCGGCTACACCTTC.

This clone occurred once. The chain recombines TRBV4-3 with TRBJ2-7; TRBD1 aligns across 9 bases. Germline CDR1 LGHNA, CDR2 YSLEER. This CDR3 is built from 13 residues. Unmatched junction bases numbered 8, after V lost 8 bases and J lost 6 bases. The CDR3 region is CASARDREGEQYF. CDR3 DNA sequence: TGCGCCAGCGCACGGGACAGGGAGGGCGAGCAGTACTTC.

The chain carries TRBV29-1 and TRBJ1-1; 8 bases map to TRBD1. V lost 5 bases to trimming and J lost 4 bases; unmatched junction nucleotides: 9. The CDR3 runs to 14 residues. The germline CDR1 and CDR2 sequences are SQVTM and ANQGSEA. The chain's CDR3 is CSVPSFTGGTEAFF. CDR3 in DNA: TGCAGCGTTCCTTCCTTTACAGGGGGCACTGAAGCTTTCTTT.

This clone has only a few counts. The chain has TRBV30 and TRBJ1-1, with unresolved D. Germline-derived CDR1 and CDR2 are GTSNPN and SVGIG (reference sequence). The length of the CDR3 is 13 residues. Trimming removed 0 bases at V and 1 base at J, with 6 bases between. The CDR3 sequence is CAWSVGPNTEAFF. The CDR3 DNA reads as TGTGCCTGGAGTGTAGGGCCGAACACTGAAGCTTTCTTT.

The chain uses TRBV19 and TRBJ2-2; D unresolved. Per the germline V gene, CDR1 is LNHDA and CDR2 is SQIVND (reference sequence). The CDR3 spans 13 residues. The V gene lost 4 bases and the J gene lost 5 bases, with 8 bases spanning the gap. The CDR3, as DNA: TGTGCCAGTAGTAAACCTCCAACCGGGGAGCTGTTTTTT. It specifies CASSKPPTGELFF.

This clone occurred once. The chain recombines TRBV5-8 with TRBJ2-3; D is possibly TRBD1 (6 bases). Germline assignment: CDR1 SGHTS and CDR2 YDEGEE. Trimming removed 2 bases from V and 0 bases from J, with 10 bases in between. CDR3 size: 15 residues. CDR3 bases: TGTGCCAGCAGCTTACAGGGTCCGAGCACAGATACGCAGTATTTT. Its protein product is CASSLQGPSTDTQYF.

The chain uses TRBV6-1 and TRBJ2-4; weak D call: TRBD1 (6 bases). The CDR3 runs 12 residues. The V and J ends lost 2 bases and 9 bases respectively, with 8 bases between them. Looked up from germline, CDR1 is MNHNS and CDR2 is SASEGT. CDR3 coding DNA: TGTGCCAGCAGTGAACAGGGGACCATTCAGTACTTC. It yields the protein CASSEQGTIQYF.

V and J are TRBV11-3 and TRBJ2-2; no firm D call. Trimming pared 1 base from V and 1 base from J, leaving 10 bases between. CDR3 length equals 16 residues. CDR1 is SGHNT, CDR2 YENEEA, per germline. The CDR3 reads CASSLGAAGNTGELFF. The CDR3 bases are TGTGCCAGCAGCTTAGGGGCGGCAGGGAACACCGGGGAGCTGTTTTTT. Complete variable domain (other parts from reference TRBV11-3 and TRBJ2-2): EAGVVQSPRYKIIEKKQPVAFWCNPISGHNTLYWYLQNLGQGPELLIRYENEEAVDDSQLPKDRFSAERLKGVDSTLKIQPAELGDSAVYLCASSLGAAGNTGELFFGEGSRLTVL.

CDR3 sequence reads: CASSEQGGSTEAFF. The CDR3 bases are TGTGCCAGCAGTGAGCAGGGGGGAAGCACTGAAGCTTTCTTT. The chain has TRBV2 and TRBJ1-1; 7 bases map to TRBD1. V trimming: 3 bases; J trimming: 4 bases; junction bases outside the gene matches: 5. This CDR3 comprises 14 residues. Germline-derived CDR1 and CDR2 are SNHLY and FYNNEI. The whole variable domain, remainder taken from reference TRBV2 and TRBJ1-1, is EPEVTQTPSHQVTQMGQEVILRCVPISNHLYFYWYRQILGQKVEFLVSFYNNEISEKSEIFDDQFSVERPDGSNFTLKIRSTKLEDSAMYFCASSEQGGSTEAFFGQGTRLTVV.

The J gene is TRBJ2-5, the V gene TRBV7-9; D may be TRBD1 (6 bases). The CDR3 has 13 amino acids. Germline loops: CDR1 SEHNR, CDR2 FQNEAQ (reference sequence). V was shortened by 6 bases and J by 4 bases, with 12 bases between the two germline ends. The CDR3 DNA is TGTGCCAGCAGAACCACAGGGCTAGAGACCCAGTACTTC. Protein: CASRTTGLETQYF.

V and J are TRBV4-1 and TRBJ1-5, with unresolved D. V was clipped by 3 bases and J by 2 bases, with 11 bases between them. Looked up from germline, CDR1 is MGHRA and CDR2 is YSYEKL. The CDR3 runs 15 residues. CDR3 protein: CASSQTWVGNQPQHF. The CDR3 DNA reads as TGCGCCAGCAGCCAGACATGGGTAGGCAATCAGCCCCAGCATTTT.

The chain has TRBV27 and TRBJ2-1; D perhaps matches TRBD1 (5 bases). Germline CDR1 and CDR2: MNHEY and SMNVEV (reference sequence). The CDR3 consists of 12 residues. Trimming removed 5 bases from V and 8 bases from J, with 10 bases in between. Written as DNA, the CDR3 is TGTGCCAGCAGTGCCCAGGGCGATGAGCAGTTCTTC. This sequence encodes CASSAQGDEQFF.

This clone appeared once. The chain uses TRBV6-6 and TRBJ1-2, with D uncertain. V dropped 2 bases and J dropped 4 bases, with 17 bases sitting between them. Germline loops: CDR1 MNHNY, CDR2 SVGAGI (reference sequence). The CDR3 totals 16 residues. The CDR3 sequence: CASSYPGRKSSYGYTF. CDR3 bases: TGTGCCAGCAGTTACCCCGGACGGAAAAGCAGCTATGGCTACACCTTC.

CDR3 DNA sequence: TGTGCCAGCAGCGTAGCCGCCGGGACTAGCGGGAGGAACTACAATGAGCAGTTCTTC. Its translation is CASSVAAGTSGRNYNEQFF. The chain recombines TRBV9 with TRBJ2-1, with TRBD2 matching over 15 bases. The CDR3 runs 19 residues. The germline CDR1 and CDR2 sequences are SGDLS and YYNGEE. Trimming removed 0 bases from V and 3 bases from J; junction bases left unmatched: 7. The complete variable domain, with remaining parts taken from reference TRBV9 and TRBJ2-1, reads DSGVTQTPKHLITATGQRVTLRCSPRSGDLSVYWYQQSLDQGLQFLIQYYNGEERAKGNILERFSAQQFPDLHSELNLSSLELGDSALYFCASSVAAGTSGRNYNEQFFGPGTRLTVL.